This TCR beta chain was retrieved from a study of T cell responses to AZD1222 COVID-19 vaccine. Study information: Second doses were pooled across both intervals (about 4 or about 12 weeks). Overall study results and limits: Per reports, nearly half of all spike-specific TCRs target regions that are unmutated in variants.

The table came from immunoSEQ multiplex PCR; TCRdb's copy has only in-frame clones and leaves some out. The sample shows around 170,000 clones, more than 85% of them seen only once. Regarding this clone: Its antigen is not identified.

The CDR3 totals 16 residues. Germline CDR1 reads LGHDT; CDR2 reads YNNKEL (reference sequence). V was shortened by 4 bases and J by 0 bases, with 13 bases between the two germline ends. The sequence was obtained from an adult in good health. The sequencing used peripheral blood, collected on day 0 of AZD1222 vaccination. The rearrangement links TRBV3-1 (or the pseudogene TRBV3-2) to TRBJ2-1; no clear D gene. CDR3 in DNA: TGTGCCAGCAGCCCTACGGGCAGGAGCTCCTACAATGAGCAGTTCTTC. Translated: CASSPTGRSSYNEQFF.